In this sample, the clone carrying this T cell receptor (beta chain) turned up once. The data were taken from a study of blood T cell repertoires in COVID-19. Study background: Acute and convalescent COVID-19 samples came from the United States, Italy and Spain. Sources were T cells, B-cell-depleted T cells, or PBMCs; the material itself was cDNA or gDNA.

The CDR3 length is 14 residues. Trimming shortened V by 4 bases and J by 4 bases, and 14 bases separated the two germline ends. The germline gives CDR1 SGHDT, CDR2 YYEEEE. Source study methods: By means of reference gene primer amplification, nucleated cell counts were estimated. Libraries were prepared by immunoSEQ multiplex PCR; TCRdb keeps only in-frame clonotypes and omits some of them. The DNA gave D and trimming, while V, J and clone size come from that table. The data show roughly 100,000 clones, about 80% seen once. The V call is TRBV5-6, the J call TRBJ2-5, with D tentatively TRBD1 (6 bases). The sequence came from a man in his sixties with acute or convalescent COVID-19. Sequenced: peripheral blood. Written as DNA, the CDR3 is TGTGCCAGCAGCCGGGATGTGGGGGCAGAGACCCAGTACTTC. Protein: CASSRDVGAETQYF.